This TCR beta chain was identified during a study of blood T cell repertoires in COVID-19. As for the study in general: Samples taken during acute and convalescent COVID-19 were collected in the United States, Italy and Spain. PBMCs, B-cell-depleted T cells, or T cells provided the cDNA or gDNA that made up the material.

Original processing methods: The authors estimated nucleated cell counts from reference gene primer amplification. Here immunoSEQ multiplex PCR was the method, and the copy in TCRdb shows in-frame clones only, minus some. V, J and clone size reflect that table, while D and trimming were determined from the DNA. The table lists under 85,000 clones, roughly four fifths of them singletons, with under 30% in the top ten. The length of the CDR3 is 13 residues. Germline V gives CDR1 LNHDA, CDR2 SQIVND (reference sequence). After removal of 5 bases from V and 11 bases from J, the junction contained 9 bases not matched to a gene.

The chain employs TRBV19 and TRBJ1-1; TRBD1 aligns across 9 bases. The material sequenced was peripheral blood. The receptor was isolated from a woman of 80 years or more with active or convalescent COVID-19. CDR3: CASSPDSGQGAFF. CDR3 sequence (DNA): TGTGCCAGTAGTCCCGACAGCGGACAGGGGGCTTTCTTT.